One sample yielded the 14 T cell receptor beta chains listed below, sequenced in a study of blood T cells in healthy people across ages. For the second PCR, which ran for roughly 6 to 11 cycles, a sample-barcoded 5' primer and a J-beta primer mix were used. TCRdb ran MiXCR on the 5' RACE reads and lists one entry per CDR3 protein. The sample contains about 1.5 million distinct CDR3 sequences, approximately 40% of which appear only once. The sample taken for sequencing was blood. These receptors originate from a woman in her late teens or twenties in good health.

The V call is TRBV7-2, the J call TRBJ1-2; a weak D match, TRBD1 (6 bases). V shed 5 bases and J shed 5 bases, with 21 bases lying between them. Germline CDR1 is SGHTA and CDR2 is FQGNSA. The CDR3 is made up of 16 amino acids. The CDR3 DNA sequence: TGTGCCAGCAGCCTACCCCGGGACATCTTTCGGTATGGCTACACCTTC. Encoded protein: CASSLPRDIFRYGYTF.

The rearrangement joins TRBV6-1 to TRBJ2-1, with 7 bases that match TRBD2. Germline V lookup: CDR1 MNHNS, CDR2 SASEGT. J was trimmed by 4 bases and V by 8 bases; bases with no gene match: 11. This CDR3 region has 15 residues. The CDR3 DNA reads as TGTGCCAGCCTACCCTCGGGAGGTTGGTACAATGAGCAGTTCTTC. Its protein is CASLPSGGWYNEQFF.

This clonotype was counted ten times or more. V is TRBV4-1 and J is TRBJ2-5, with D perhaps being TRBD1 or TRBD2 (6 bases each). Trimming removed 0 bases at V and 4 bases at J, with 9 bases between. Germline CDR1 reads MGHRA; CDR2 reads YSYEKL. The CDR3 sequence is 14 residues long. The CDR3, as DNA: TGCGCCAGCAGCCAAGATAAGGGGGGAGAGACCCAGTACTTC. It encodes CASSQDKGGETQYF.

The V and J genes are TRBV20-1 and TRBJ2-1; D uncertain. There are 15 residues in the CDR3. The V end lost 3 bases, the J end lost 1 base, and 13 bases lay between the germline ends. Germline CDR1 is DFQATT and CDR2 is SNEGSKA (reference sequence). Here the CDR3 DNA reads TGCAGTGCTAGTGACGAAGTCGGGTCCTACAATGAGCAGTTCTTC. This encodes CSASDEVGSYNEQFF.

In its sample, this clonotype was seen a few times. V usage is TRBV20-1 and J usage is TRBJ2-5; 7 nucleotides match TRBD1. This CDR3 is built from 13 residues. J was trimmed by 11 bases and V by 5 bases; bases with no gene match: 14. Germline V gives CDR1 DFQATT, CDR2 SNEGSKA (reference sequence). The CDR3 is CSAPRQGLVEQYF. The CDR3, as DNA: TGCAGTGCTCCCCGACAGGGCCTGGTTGAGCAGTACTTC.

The CDR3 coding sequence is TGTGCCAGCAGCTTAGAGGGACAGGGTGTGGACTACACCTTC. The encoded protein is CASSLEGQGVDYTF. This chain connects TRBV7-9 to TRBJ1-2, with 9 bases matching TRBD1. Unmatched junction bases numbered 7, after V lost 1 base and J lost 10 bases. This CDR3 spans 14 amino acids. CDR1 is SEHNR and CDR2 is FQNEAQ in the germline V gene (reference sequence).

The rearrangement uses TRBV20-1 and TRBJ2-1, with 12 nucleotides matching TRBD2. The CDR3 totals 14 residues. V lost 5 bases and J lost 9; bases outside the gene matches: 8. The germline gives CDR1 DFQATT, CDR2 SNEGSKA (reference sequence). The CDR3 here is CSAQTSGRGVEQFF. In DNA form, the CDR3 reads TGCAGTGCTCAGACTAGCGGGAGAGGGGTTGAGCAGTTCTTC.

The chain couples TRBV6-5 to TRBJ1-1; 7 bases agree with TRBD1. This CDR3 contains 14 residues. The junction had 13 bases not matched to a gene; V was cut back by 10 bases and J by 5 bases. Germline-derived CDR1 and CDR2 are MNHEY and SVGAGI. CDR3 in DNA: TGTGCCACCGCCAAAGACAGGGCCGGGACTGAAGCTTTCTTT. Protein: CATAKDRAGTEAFF.

The V call is TRBV18, the J call TRBJ2-7, with 14 bases matching TRBD2. Trimming took 3 bases from V and 6 from J; bases not matched to a gene: 1. The CDR3 totals 14 residues. The germline V gene encodes CDR1 KGHSH and CDR2 LQKENI. CDR3 protein: CASSPGTSGGEQYF. CDR3 bases: TGTGCCAGCTCACCCGGGACTAGCGGGGGCGAGCAGTACTTC.

In its sample, this clonotype was seen many times. The V and J genes are TRBV11-2 and TRBJ1-5, with 7 bases aligning to TRBD1. The CDR3 length is 15 residues. Unmatched junction bases numbered 7, after V lost 5 bases and J lost 3 bases. Germline values: CDR1 SGHAT, CDR2 FQNNGV. The CDR3 here is CASSPTGAFNQPQHF. The CDR3 nucleotides read TGTGCCAGCAGCCCAACAGGGGCTTTCAATCAGCCCCAGCATTTT.

This clonotype was observed a few times. The chain uses TRBV27 and TRBJ2-1; TRBD2 matches at 8 bases. There are 16 residues in the CDR3. Germline V gene lookup returns CDR1 MNHEY and CDR2 SMNVEV (reference sequence). The V and J ends lost 5 bases and 3 bases, in that order; junction bases with no gene match: 9. The CDR3 here is CASSPTTGGGYNEQFF. In DNA, the CDR3 is TGTGCCAGCAGTCCCACAACGGGGGGGGGCTACAATGAGCAGTTCTTC.

V gene TRBV27 combines with J gene TRBJ2-7; D perhaps matches TRBD2 (6 bases). V was pared by 5 bases and J by 3 bases, with 17 bases between. Germline CDR1 is MNHEY and CDR2 is SMNVEV (reference sequence). The CDR3 loop spans 15 amino acids. CDR3 region: CASSTKGRMGYEQYF. CDR3 nucleotide sequence: TGTGCCAGCAGTACCAAGGGGAGGATGGGCTACGAGCAGTACTTC.

V gene TRBV20-1 combines with J gene TRBJ2-2; tentative D call: TRBD1 (5 bases). In germline, CDR1 is DFQATT, CDR2 SNEGSKA (reference sequence). V dropped 4 bases and J dropped 1 base, with 13 bases sitting between them. The CDR3 is made up of 15 amino acids. The CDR3 here is CSAISGQGNTGELFF. The DNA of the CDR3 is TGCAGTGCTATATCAGGGCAGGGGAACACCGGGGAGCTGTTTTTT.

The chain employs TRBV7-9 and TRBJ1-1; D remains ambiguous. CDR3 length: 13 amino acids. V was pared by 7 bases and J by 3 bases, with 12 bases between. CDR1 SEHNR and CDR2 FQNEAQ come from the germline V gene (reference sequence). The CDR3 region is CASIFPGYTEAFF. CDR3 nucleotides: TGTGCCAGCATCTTTCCGGGTTACACTGAAGCTTTCTTT.